The 32 T cell receptor beta chains presented below share a single source sample, sequenced in a study of beta chain features in type 1 diabetes. As every portion of the isolated RNA was reverse transcribed, the sequencing read expressed TCRB transcripts. TCRdb's table, derived via immunoSEQ multiplex PCR, lists solely in-frame clones and lacks some. The table shows roughly 350,000 clones, with 9.6% occurring only once. No antigens are known for them. Study conclusions and caveats: The study found moderately but significantly shorter TCRB CDR3s in all four CD4+ subsets of Type 1 diabetes patients.

Sequencing was done on a sample of central memory CD4+ T cells from blood. All receptors derive from a man younger than 40 with type 1 diabetes.

The chain recombines TRBV11-3 with TRBJ2-7; no firm D call. Germline assignment: CDR1 SGHNT and CDR2 YENEEA. V gave up 0 bases and J gave up 3 bases, with 3 bases separating them. The CDR3 spans 12 residues. The CDR3 here is CASSLEVYEQYF. The CDR3 region has the DNA TGTGCCAGCAGCTTAGAGGTCTACGAGCAGTACTTC.

CDR3 protein: CARQVQETQYF. The CDR3 coding sequence is TGTGCCAGACAGGTTCAAGAGACCCAGTACTTC. The chain couples TRBV7-2 to TRBJ2-5; D perhaps matches TRBD1 (5 bases). Per the germline V gene, CDR1 is SGHTA and CDR2 is FQGNSA. The CDR3 is made up of 11 amino acids. Trimming cost V 9 bases and J 2 bases, with 7 bases left between them.

This clone has more than one count but fewer than ten. The chain combines TRBV7-3 with TRBJ2-2; TRBD2 might be the D (6 bases). Trimming took 4 bases from V and 7 from J, leaving 13 bases between them. The CDR3 sequence is 14 residues long. The germline V gene encodes CDR1 SGHTA and CDR2 FQGTGA. CDR3 DNA: TGTGCCAGCAGCTCAGTGGCGCGGGGCGGGGAGCTGTTTTTT. Amino acids: CASSSVARGGELFF. The full variable domain, in which reference TRBV7-3 and TRBJ2-2 provide the parts outside the CDR3, is GAGVSQTPSNKVTEKGKYVELRCDPISGHTALYWYRQSLGQGPEFLIYFQGTGAADDSGLPNDRFFAVRPEGSVSTLKIQRTERGDSAVYLCASSSVARGGELFFGEGSRLTVL.

This clone was picked up a small number of times. V is TRBV5-4 and J is TRBJ1-3; D is undetermined. This CDR3 region has 15 residues. CDR1 is SGHNT, CDR2 YYREEE, per germline (reference sequence). V was cut by 0 bases and J by 0 bases, with 7 bases left in between. The CDR3 DNA reads as TGTGCCAGCAGCTTGGGGACTCACTCTGGAAACACCATATATTTT. Amino acid sequence: CASSLGTHSGNTIYF.

This clone was detected a few times. The rearrangement joins TRBV5-1 to TRBJ2-1, with 7 bases matching TRBD1. This CDR3 spans 16 amino acids. Germline-derived CDR1 and CDR2 are SGHRS and YFSETQ. V lost 4 bases to trimming and J lost 7 bases; unmatched junction nucleotides: 14. CDR3 in amino acids: CASSPRPAGGENEQFF. CDR3 coding DNA: TGCGCCAGCAGCCCCCGCCCGGCAGGGGGTGAGAATGAGCAGTTCTTC.

The rearrangement links TRBV6-6 to TRBJ1-1, with 7 bases aligning to TRBD1. CDR3 length equals 13 residues. V shed 9 bases and J 9 bases; nucleotides not matched to a gene: 13. Germline CDR1 MNHNY, CDR2 SVGAGI (reference sequence). DNA of the CDR3: TGTGCCAGTTTACAGGGGAGCTTCGGGAAAGCTTTCTTT. It is translated as CASLQGSFGKAFF.

In this sample, this clone turned up a few times. The gene calls are TRBV5-1 and TRBJ1-5, with D unclear. The CDR3 extends over 16 amino acids. Trimming removed 0 bases from V and 2 bases from J, with 12 bases in between. From germline, CDR1 is SGHRS and CDR2 YFSETQ. The CDR3 DNA is TGCGCCAGCAGCTTGGGTCAATCGTCGGGCAATCAGCCCCAGCATTTT. Protein sequence: CASSLGQSSGNQPQHF.

Ten or more counts support this clone. The rearrangement uses TRBV30 and TRBJ2-3, with D possibly matching TRBD1 (5 bases). The V gene lost 1 base and the J gene lost 4 bases, with 9 bases spanning the gap. Germline-derived CDR1 and CDR2 are GTSNPN and SVGIG (reference sequence). There are 13 residues in the CDR3. CDR3: CAWSGGAADTQYF. CDR3 in DNA: TGTGCCTGGAGTGGGGGCGCAGCAGATACGCAGTATTTT.

The chain is built from TRBV11-1 and TRBJ2-7; TRBD1 aligns across 10 bases. The CDR3 is 15 residues long. In germline, CDR1 is SGHAT, CDR2 FQDESV (reference sequence). The J segment lost 3 bases and the V segment lost 5 bases, leaving 7 bases of the junction unmatched. The CDR3 sequence: CASSRVGTGVYEQYF. CDR3 bases: TGTGCCAGCAGCCGTGTAGGGACAGGGGTCTACGAGCAGTACTTC.

Many counts were recorded for this clone. The genes are TRBV7-2 and TRBJ2-5; 7 positions match TRBD2. The CDR3 runs 15 residues. The junction had 13 bases not matched to a gene; V was cut back by 5 bases and J by 7 bases. Germline CDR1 reads SGHTA; CDR2 reads FQGNSA. As DNA, the CDR3 is TGTGCCAGCAGCCCCTCTGGGGCGGGAGTAGGGACCCAGTACTTC. This sequence encodes CASSPSGAGVGTQYF.

The table lists this clone with a few counts. V is TRBV7-9 and J is TRBJ1-1; D is uncertain. Trimming took off 5 bases at V and 11 bases at J, with 15 bases between the two ends. CDR1 SEHNR and CDR2 FQNEAQ come from the germline V gene (reference sequence). There are 12 residues in the CDR3. Written as DNA, the CDR3 is TGTGCCAGCAGCACTCAGTTCATGGGGGCTTTCTTT. Protein product: CASSTQFMGAFF.

The chain combines TRBV6-5 with TRBJ2-3; 7 bases match TRBD1. The CDR3 is made up of 15 amino acids. The germline V gene encodes CDR1 MNHEY and CDR2 SVGAGI. The V gene end was trimmed by 5 bases and the J gene end by 4 bases; junction bases not matched to a gene: 9. CDR3 nucleotides: TGTGCCAGCAGTCTTATAATGACAGGGCCAGATACGCAGTATTTT. Amino acids: CASSLIMTGPDTQYF.

This clone has ten or more counts. The V call is TRBV18, the J call TRBJ2-7, with D uncertain. The CDR3 totals 14 residues. Looked up from germline, CDR1 is KGHSH and CDR2 is LQKENI. V dropped 1 base and J dropped 2 bases, with 9 bases sitting between them. CDR3 coding DNA: TGTGCCAGCTCACCACTCGGAGAGACCTACGAGCAGTACTTC. It encodes CASSPLGETYEQYF.

This clone was seen more than once but under ten times. The V and J genes are TRBV27 and TRBJ2-3; D may match TRBD1 or TRBD2 (5 bases each). This CDR3 comprises 13 residues. With 5 bases removed from V and 9 bases from J, the gap between germline ends came to 15 bases. CDR1 and CDR2 from the germline V gene are MNHEY and SMNVEV (reference sequence). CDR3 nucleotide sequence: TGTGCCAGCAGTCAACAGACCCGGGGCACGCAGTATTTT. It is translated as CASSQQTRGTQYF.

The chain has TRBV6-1 and TRBJ2-6; 8 bases map to TRBD2. After removal of 3 bases from V and 2 bases from J, the junction contained 6 bases not matched to a gene. The CDR3 loop spans 17 amino acids. The germline CDR1 and CDR2 sequences are MNHNS and SASEGT. CDR3 amino acids: CASSDWAGGAGANVLTF. The CDR3 bases are TGTGCCAGCAGTGATTGGGCGGGGGGCGCTGGGGCCAACGTCCTGACTTTC.

The J gene is TRBJ2-7, the V gene TRBV7-2; 11 nucleotides agree with TRBD1. Germline lookup yields CDR1 SGHTA and CDR2 FQGNSA. This CDR3 has 14 amino acids. The junction had 7 bases not matched to a gene; V was cut back by 5 bases and J by 7 bases. This chain's CDR3 is CASSQGQGGREQYF. The CDR3 coding sequence is TGTGCCAGCAGCCAGGGACAGGGGGGGAGGGAGCAGTACTTC.

This clone was counted a few times. The gene calls are TRBV7-2 and TRBJ1-1; D gene unclear. The CDR3 totals 14 residues. Germline V gives CDR1 SGHTA, CDR2 FQGNSA. The ends were cut back, 1 base at V and 0 bases at J, with 6 bases in the middle. The CDR3 DNA reads TGTGCCAGCAGCTTAGTGCCGATGAACACTGAAGCTTTCTTT. This encodes CASSLVPMNTEAFF.

The chain joins TRBV7-9 to TRBJ2-2; TRBD2 is a possible D gene (6 bases). CDR3 length: 17 residues. Germline CDR1 and CDR2: SEHNR and FQNEAQ (reference sequence). Trimming stripped 8 bases from V and 4 bases from J, with 23 bases between. The CDR3 DNA follows: TGTGCCAGCGACCGATTAGCGGCAAGGGCGGGCACCGGGGAGCTGTTTTTT. Translated: CASDRLAARAGTGELFF. The full variable domain, rest sourced from reference TRBV7-9 and TRBJ2-2, is DTGVSQNPRHKITKRGQNVTFRCDPISEHNRLYWYRQTLGQGPEFLTYFQNEAQLEKSRLLSDRFSAERPKGSFSTLEIQRTEQGDSAMYLCASDRLAARAGTGELFFGEGSRLTVL.

This clone appeared many times. The V and J genes are TRBV28 and TRBJ2-1, with D possibly matching TRBD1 (7 bases). This CDR3 is 15 amino acids long. Germline V gene lookup returns CDR1 MDHEN and CDR2 SYDVKM. The V end was cut by 3 bases, the J end by 8 bases, with 17 bases between. This CDR3 is CASSFAGQSIYEQFF. DNA of the CDR3: TGTGCCAGCAGTTTTGCGGGACAGAGTATCTATGAGCAGTTCTTC.

Only a few counts were recorded for this clone. The genes are TRBV2 and TRBJ2-7; D may correspond to TRBD1 or TRBD2 (7 bases each). Germline assignment: CDR1 SNHLY and CDR2 FYNNEI. V was clipped by 3 bases and J by 2 bases, with 11 bases between them. There are 14 residues in the CDR3. The CDR3 protein is CASSEAGGAYEQYF. The CDR3 nucleotides read TGTGCCAGCAGTGAGGCAGGGGGGGCCTACGAGCAGTACTTC. The whole variable domain, remainder taken from reference TRBV2 and TRBJ2-7, is EPEVTQTPSHQVTQMGQEVILRCVPISNHLYFYWYRQILGQKVEFLVSFYNNEISEKSEIFDDQFSVERPDGSNFTLKIRSTKLEDSAMYFCASSEAGGAYEQYFGPGTRLTVT.

The CDR3 nucleotides are TGTGCCATCAGCCGGGGCAGCACAGATACGCAGTATTTT. As protein: CAISRGSTDTQYF. The V and J genes are TRBV10-3 and TRBJ2-3; D is tentatively TRBD1 or TRBD2 (5 bases each). CDR3 length: 13 residues. Germline lookup yields CDR1 ENHRY and CDR2 SYGVKD. V was cut by 6 bases and J by 0 bases, with 7 bases left in between.

J is TRBJ1-4 and V is TRBV7-2; the D gene is possibly TRBD1 (5 bases). V lost 5 bases and J lost 4, with 14 bases in between. The CDR3 consists of 15 residues. The V gene's germline CDR1 is SGHTA and CDR2 FQGNSA. The DNA for the CDR3 is TGTGCCAGCAGCGACCCGGGACGGCTTAATGAAAAACTGTTTTTT. It specifies CASSDPGRLNEKLFF.

The chain uses TRBV6-1 and TRBJ1-3; tentative D call: TRBD1 (5 bases). CDR1 is MNHNS, CDR2 SASEGT, per germline. V was shortened by 2 bases and J by 2 bases, with 16 bases between the two germline ends. This CDR3 has 17 amino acids. The CDR3: CASSEFRAGMAGNTIYF. CDR3 bases: TGTGCCAGCAGTGAATTTCGGGCAGGGATGGCTGGAAACACCATATATTTT.

This clone was counted between two and nine times. The chain couples TRBV19 to TRBJ1-4; D gene uncertain. CDR3 length: 15 residues. Germline loops: CDR1 LNHDA, CDR2 SQIVND (reference sequence). Trimming took 3 bases from V and 5 from J, leaving 13 bases between them. CDR3 loop: CASSIGTLQNEKLFF. The CDR3, as DNA: TGTGCCAGTAGTATTGGAACACTTCAAAATGAAAAACTGTTTTTT.

In its sample, this clone was seen a few times. The sample holds other DNA sequences that translate to the same CDR3. This chain links TRBV6-5 with TRBJ2-7; 8 bases are shared with TRBD1. Germline CDR1 MNHEY, CDR2 SVGAGI. The CDR3 is 12 amino acids. J lost 4 bases, V lost 6 bases, and 2 bases had no gene match. In DNA form, the CDR3 reads TGTGCCAGCAGCCGGACAGGGTACGAGCAGTACTTC. This gives the protein CASSRTGYEQYF.

J is TRBJ1-1 and V is TRBV5-1; D is undetermined. Germline V lookup: CDR1 SGHRS, CDR2 YFSETQ. The V end lost 2 bases, the J end lost 5 bases, and 13 bases lay between the germline ends. The CDR3 totals 14 residues. The CDR3 here is CASSFMRGSTEAFF. CDR3 DNA sequence: TGCGCCAGCAGCTTTATGAGAGGGAGTACTGAAGCTTTCTTT.

The rearrangement uses TRBV29-1 and TRBJ2-1; D is unresolved. CDR1 and CDR2 from the germline V gene are SQVTM and ANQGSEA. Trimming removed 1 base at V and 0 bases at J, with 7 bases between. The CDR3 extends over 14 amino acids. The CDR3 sequence is CSVEGTRSYNEQFF. CDR3 in DNA: TGCAGCGTTGAAGGCACCCGCTCCTACAATGAGCAGTTCTTC.

A few counts support this clone. The gene calls are TRBV2 and TRBJ2-7; 8 nucleotides match TRBD2. The length of the CDR3 is 13 residues. V was clipped by 6 bases and J by 1 base; unmatched bases: 2. Per the germline V gene, CDR1 is SNHLY and CDR2 is FYNNEI. The CDR3 spells CASRTSASYEQYF. CDR3 in DNA: TGTGCCAGCAGGACTAGCGCGTCCTACGAGCAGTACTTC.

The table lists this clone with many counts. The chain recombines TRBV9 with TRBJ2-5; 10 bases are shared with TRBD2. The CDR3 has 16 residues. CDR1 is SGDLS, CDR2 YYNGEE, per germline. Trimming took 4 bases from V and 4 from J; bases not matched to a gene: 10. In nucleotides, the CDR3 is TGTGCCAGCAGCTTGAGCGGGAGGGCCCGAGGAGAGACCCAGTACTTC. Translated: CASSLSGRARGETQYF.

J is TRBJ2-7 and V is TRBV4-1; D uncertain. Deletions cut 1 base from V and 6 bases from J, with 13 bases between. The V gene's germline CDR1 is MGHRA and CDR2 YSYEKL. CDR3 size: 14 residues. The CDR3 DNA reads TGCGCCAGCAGCCAAGGAGGCAGTGTAGTCGAGCAGTACTTC. Its translation: CASSQGGSVVEQYF.

V is TRBV5-1 and J is TRBJ2-7; 7 nucleotides match TRBD2. Germline V gives CDR1 SGHRS, CDR2 YFSETQ. The CDR3 consists of 16 residues. V lost 0 bases, J lost 5 bases, and 11 bases stayed unmatched. The CDR3 coding sequence is TGCGCCAGCAGCTTGGCTGCGGGAGCTGGGTTGGACGAGCAGTACTTC. Residues: CASSLAAGAGLDEQYF.

The rearrangement links TRBV11-1 to TRBJ2-3, with 8 positions matching TRBD2. This CDR3 is built from 17 residues. V was pared by 5 bases and J by 5 bases, with 15 bases of the junction left unmatched. CDR1 is SGHAT, CDR2 FQDESV, per germline (reference sequence). This CDR3 is CASSHRVSAGEGDTQYF. The CDR3 region has the DNA TGTGCCAGCAGCCACCGCGTGTCAGCGGGAGAGGGAGATACGCAGTATTTT.